This TCR beta chain is drawn from a study of T cells in Graves' hyperthyroidism and ophthalmopathy. Newly diagnosed patients aged 18 to 65 had hyperthyroidism of under 2 months' duration. Before ophthalmopathy appeared, progressors gave blood at initial hyperthyroidism diagnosis. The table lists this clonotype with many counts. TCR beta CDR3 regions were amplified from RNA. Initially, a first-round RT-PCR of the TCR CDR3 employed the HTBI primer set. MiXCR was run by TCRdb on the multiplex PCR reads, yielding one entry per CDR3 protein. This table has around 700,000 distinct CDR3 sequences, approximately 18% appearing once. The clonotype originates from a woman between 45 and 60 years old with Graves' hyperthyroidism that later progressed to Graves' ophthalmopathy. Sequencing used blood.

CDR3 DNA sequence: TGCAGTGCTAGAGACCTAACAGGGAGCAATCAGCCCCAGCATTTT. Protein product: CSARDLTGSNQPQHF. This chain links TRBV20-1 with TRBJ1-5, with D perhaps TRBD1 (6 bases). The germline V and J ends were trimmed by 0 bases and 1 base, with 10 bases remaining between them. Germline values: CDR1 DFQATT, CDR2 SNEGSKA (reference sequence). This CDR3 comprises 15 residues.